The 14 T cell receptor beta chains reported below all come from one sample, sequenced in a study of T-cell memory formation after mild COVID-19 (dated by TCRdb to the early 2020s). Library preparation used 5' RACE. For sequencing, an Illumina NovaSeq 6000 was employed. Using fastp at Q25 and MiXCR, TCRdb reprocessed the public reads and kept productive beta chains. One record per CDR3 amino acid sequence lists the most common genes and DNA. A total of hundreds of thousands of distinct CDR3 sequences appear in this sample, around 30% of them only once. The top ten clonotypes cover roughly 14% of the sample. Sample: PBMCs or a T cell subset sorted from them (not recorded which). Every receptor here comes from an adult woman who had mild COVID-19 (a few samples of this study predate the infection). The sample titles of this study are shuffled in the database, so cell type and time point are left out; the donor was told from shared clones.

This clonotype came up a few times. The CDR3 spells CASRVRIQPTEQFF. The CDR3 DNA sequence: TGTGCCAGCAGAGTGAGAATACAGCCGACTGAGCAGTTCTTC. The chain links TRBV28 to TRBJ2-1; D is undetermined. The CDR3 has 14 residues. V shed 6 bases and J shed 9 bases, with 18 bases lying between them. Germline V gene data show CDR1 as MDHEN and CDR2 as SYDVKM.

This sequence joins TRBV5-1 and TRBJ1-1; D possibly corresponds to TRBD1 (6 bases). CDR3 length: 13 amino acids. Looked up from germline, CDR1 is SGHRS and CDR2 is YFSETQ. Between the trimmed V and J ends, which lost 4 bases and 5 bases, there was a span of 12 bases. As DNA, the CDR3 is TGCGCCAGCAGCATGGACAGCTCAACTGAAGCTTTCTTT. Its protein product is CASSMDSSTEAFF. The entire variable domain, with the rest obtained from reference TRBV5-1 and TRBJ1-1, is as follows: KAGVTQTPRYLIKTRGQQVTLSCSPISGHRSVSWYQQTPGQGLQFLFEYFSETQRNKGNFPGRFSGRQFSNSRSEMNVSTLELGDSALYLCASSMDSSTEAFFGQGTRLTVV.

The chain recombines TRBV3-1 with TRBJ2-5, with D possibly being TRBD1 or TRBD2 (6 bases each). Trimming left V 4 bases short and J 4 bases short, with 16 bases between. CDR3 length equals 15 residues. Looked up from germline, CDR1 is LGHDT and CDR2 is YNNKEL (reference sequence). Here the CDR3 DNA reads TGTGCCAGCAGCCCCATTTTTGGAGGGGGAGAGACCCAGTACTTC. Protein product: CASSPIFGGGETQYF.

J is TRBJ1-5 and V is TRBV5-1, with 9 bases identical to TRBD1. In germline, CDR1 is SGHRS, CDR2 YFSETQ. The ends lost 4 bases at V and 3 bases at J; junction bases unmatched: 5. The CDR3 consists of 15 residues. The CDR3 DNA is TGCGCCAGCAGCCCGGGGACAGGGACCAATCAGCCCCAGCATTTT. It codes for CASSPGTGTNQPQHF.

The chain recombines TRBV12-3 or TRBV12-4 with TRBJ2-1; D call uncertain. The CDR3 runs to 16 residues. Trimming cost V 1 base and J 0 bases, with 10 bases left between them. CDR3 DNA sequence: TGTGCCAGCAGTTTAGGGACGATGGTCTCCTACAATGAGCAGTTCTTC. It specifies CASSLGTMVSYNEQFF.

In this sample, this clonotype turned up a few times. The chain joins TRBV12-3 or TRBV12-4 to TRBJ1-1; no firm D call. V gave up 3 bases and J gave up 4 bases, with 15 bases separating them. The CDR3 runs to 15 residues. CDR3 bases: TGTGCCAGCAGTTTCGCCCCTGTCCGAGGCACTGAAGCTTTCTTT. Its translation is CASSFAPVRGTEAFF.

This chain uses TRBV6-5 with TRBJ2-7; perhaps D is TRBD1 or TRBD2 (5 bases each). V was pared by 0 bases and J by 0 bases, with 24 bases between. CDR3 length equals 20 residues. The germline CDR1 and CDR2 sequences are MNHEY and SVGAGI. Here the CDR3 reads CASSYSYRDHTSGSSYEQYF. CDR3 nucleotides: TGTGCCAGCAGTTACTCGTATCGGGACCATACTAGTGGGAGCTCCTACGAGCAGTACTTC.

This clonotype came up a few times. The V gene is TRBV20-1, the J gene TRBJ2-1, with 8 bases identical to TRBD2. Germline lookup yields CDR1 DFQATT and CDR2 SNEGSKA (reference sequence). This CDR3 comprises 14 residues. V lost 5 bases to trimming and J lost 3 bases; unmatched junction nucleotides: 6. The CDR3 spells CSAWDLAGYNEQFF. The DNA of the CDR3 is TGCAGTGCTTGGGACCTAGCGGGCTACAATGAGCAGTTCTTC.

The chain employs TRBV14 and TRBJ2-5, with a possible D match to TRBD1 (5 bases). Germline V CDR1 and CDR2: SGHDN, FVKESK. Trimming shortened V by 1 base and J by 3 bases, and 6 bases separated the two germline ends. The CDR3 contains 13 residues. The CDR3 DNA follows: TGTGCCAGCAGCCAAGGGACAAAAGAGACCCAGTACTTC. This sequence encodes CASSQGTKETQYF.

This clonotype was counted between two and nine times. This chain uses TRBV20-1 with TRBJ1-5; D gene uncertain. This CDR3 is built from 12 residues. The germline V gene encodes CDR1 DFQATT and CDR2 SNEGSKA (reference sequence). V was pared by 7 bases and J by 4 bases, with 11 bases between. In DNA, the CDR3 is TGCAGTGTGGACCGACAAAATCAGCCCCAGCATTTT. Translated: CSVDRQNQPQHF.

The chain links TRBV5-6 to TRBJ1-2; unclear D gene. Deletions cut 2 bases from V and 5 bases from J, with 10 bases between. The CDR3 runs 13 residues. CDR1 SGHDT and CDR2 YYEEEE come from the germline V gene. CDR3 in DNA: TGTGCCAGCAGCTTCAGTGGGTATTATGGCTACACCTTC. It yields the protein CASSFSGYYGYTF.

This chain uses TRBV12-3 or TRBV12-4 with TRBJ1-5; the D gene is possibly TRBD1 (5 bases). V dropped 5 bases and J dropped 0 bases, with 11 bases sitting between them. The CDR3 extends over 15 amino acids. The CDR3 DNA reads as TGTGCCAGCAGTCCAGACAGATATAGCAATCAGCCCCAGCATTTT. Translation gives CASSPDRYSNQPQHF.

V gene TRBV6-4 combines with J gene TRBJ2-7; TRBD1 matches 10 bases. From germline, CDR1 is MRHNA and CDR2 SNTAGT. The trim removed 4 bases at V and 0 bases at J, leaving 3 bases unmatched. The CDR3 is 15 residues long. Here the CDR3 DNA reads TGTGCCAGCAGTGCGAGGACAGGGGGCTCCTACGAGCAGTACTTC. It codes for CASSARTGGSYEQYF.

The rearrangement uses TRBV20-1 and TRBJ2-7, with D unresolved. CDR1 DFQATT and CDR2 SNEGSKA come from the germline V gene (reference sequence). Trimming removed 4 bases at V and 1 base at J, with 8 bases between. The length of the CDR3 is 12 residues. The CDR3 DNA sequence: TGCAGTGCTAACGGGCCTTCCTACGAGCAGTACTTC. Translated: CSANGPSYEQYF.